This is a list of T cell receptor beta chains from one sample in a study of blood T cell repertoires in COVID-19. Generated by immunoSEQ multiplex PCR, the TCRdb table keeps only in-frame clones and is missing some. The data contain roughly 180,000 clones, roughly 85% of them singletons. Specimen: peripheral blood. These receptors all stem from a woman aged 60-70 years with acute or convalescent COVID-19. The CDR3 runs from the conserved cysteine through the conserved F or W. Fields, in order: J gene, D gene, clone size, V gene, CDR3 DNA, CDR3 protein. D genes are given only for firm matches. Where a row states a size, it is once, few, many or the class of an expanded clone; other rows omit it.

J: TRBJ1-4
D: .
size: .
V: TRBV19
DNA: TGTGCCACCCGGGACACCACTTCGGAAAAACTGTTTTTT
CDR3: CATRDTTSEKLFF

J: TRBJ1-3
D: TRBD1
size: .
V: TRBV7-9
DNA: TGTGCCAGCAGCTTCCCATCCGGGACAGGGGGGAGAAACACCATATATTTT
CDR3: CASSFPSGTGGRNTIYF

J: TRBJ2-1
D: TRBD1
size: once
V: TRBV5-1
DNA: TGCGCCAGCAGCTTATACGGGACAGTCCATATTTACAATGAGCAGTTCTTC
CDR3: CASSLYGTVHIYNEQFF

J: TRBJ1-1
D: .
size: once
V: TRBV18
DNA: TGTGCCAGCTCACCTTTACAGGGAAACACTGAAGCTTTCTTT
CDR3: CASSPLQGNTEAFF

J: TRBJ2-7
D: .
size: .
V: TRBV9
DNA: TGTGCCAGCAGCGTAGTGGAGTATAAATACTACTACGAGCAGTACTTC
CDR3: CASSVVEYKYYYEQYF

J: TRBJ2-7
D: .
size: once
V: TRBV27
DNA: TGTGCCAGCAGTTTAACGGACAGACTAATCGAGCAGTACTTC
CDR3: CASSLTDRLIEQYF

J: TRBJ1-2
D: TRBD1
size: .
V: TRBV7-2
DNA: TGTGCCAGCAGCTTAGCGACAGGGAACGGCTACACCTTC
CDR3: CASSLATGNGYTF

J: TRBJ2-3
D: .
size: .
V: TRBV5-1
DNA: TGCGCCAGCAGTGGGGGACTTTCTATCGTTGATACGCAGTATTTT
CDR3: CASSGGLSIVDTQYF

J: TRBJ2-1
D: TRBD2
size: .
V: TRBV20-1
DNA: TGCAGTGCTAGTCACCAGCGGGGATTAATGGATGAGCAGTTCTTC
CDR3: CSASHQRGLMDEQFF

J: TRBJ1-6
D: TRBD1
size: once
V: TRBV18
DNA: TGTGCCAGCTCACCACATCAGCAGGGGGCTGGAAATTCACCCCTCCACTTT
CDR3: CASSPHQQGAGNSPLHF

J: TRBJ1-5
D: TRBD1
size: .
V: TRBV6-5
DNA: TGTGCCAGCAGTTTCAGGGGGCACAATCAGCCCCAGCATTTT
CDR3: CASSFRGHNQPQHF

J: TRBJ1-2
D: .
size: .
V: TRBV3-1/TRBV3-2
DNA: TGTGCCAGCAGTCCACCCACCATTGCAGGGGCCATAGGTGGCTACACCTTC
CDR3: CASSPPTIAGAIGGYTF

J: TRBJ2-2
D: .
size: once
V: TRBV5-1
DNA: TGCGCCAGCAGCTCAGGGGTTACGACCACCGGGGAGCTGTTTTTT
CDR3: CASSSGVTTTGELFF

J: TRBJ1-2
D: .
size: .
V: TRBV6-5
DNA: TGTGCCACTCGCAACTTAGGGGGTGTAGCGGGCTACACCTTC
CDR3: CATRNLGGVAGYTF

J: TRBJ2-1
D: TRBD2
size: .
V: TRBV27
DNA: TGTGCCAGCAGTTCATCATACGGGCTAGCGGGAGGGAATGAGCAGTTCTTC
CDR3: CASSSSYGLAGGNEQFF

J: TRBJ1-2
D: .
size: .
V: TRBV4-1
DNA: TGCGCCAGCAGCCAAGAAGAGGGTAACTATGGCTACACCTTC
CDR3: CASSQEEGNYGYTF

J: TRBJ2-2
D: TRBD2
size: .
V: TRBV5-8
DNA: TGTGCCAGCAGACTGGAGGCTAGCGGCACCGGGGAGCTGTTTTTT
CDR3: CASRLEASGTGELFF

J: TRBJ1-2
D: TRBD1
size: .
V: TRBV4-1
DNA: TGCGCCAGCAGCCAAGAGGCAGGGGGTGGCTATGGCTACACCTTC
CDR3: CASSQEAGGGYGYTF

J: TRBJ1-2
D: TRBD1
size: .
V: TRBV28
DNA: TGTGCCAGCAGTTTAGAACAGGGGAATTATGGCTACACCTTC
CDR3: CASSLEQGNYGYTF

J: TRBJ1-2
D: .
size: .
V: TRBV19
DNA: TGTGCCAGTATGGGCCTTCGTGGCTACACCTTC
CDR3: CASMGLRGYTF

J: TRBJ1-3
D: .
size: .
V: TRBV6-1
DNA: TGTGCCAGCAGTGAAAAGAGATCAGGTTCTGGAAACACCATATATTTT
CDR3: CASSEKRSGSGNTIYF

J: TRBJ1-1
D: .
size: .
V: TRBV27
DNA: TGTGCCAGCAGTTCTCCAGTGAACACTGAAGCTTTCTTT
CDR3: CASSSPVNTEAFF

J: TRBJ1-6
D: .
size: once
V: TRBV10-3
DNA: TGTGCCATCAGTGAACAGGGTCATTCACCCCTCCACTTT
CDR3: CAISEQGHSPLHF

J: TRBJ1-2
D: .
size: .
V: TRBV6-5
DNA: TGTGCCAGCAGTTACGGGGCAGGGGCCCGTTCCTACACCTTC
CDR3: CASSYGAGARSYTF

J: TRBJ2-3
D: TRBD2
size: .
V: TRBV5-4
DNA: TGTGCCAGCAGCTTGGCCCCCGGGGGGGCGAGCACAGATACGCAGTATTTT
CDR3: CASSLAPGGASTDTQYF

J: TRBJ2-2
D: .
size: .
V: TRBV12-5
DNA: TGTGCTAGTGGTTTGGTACTATCTCCGCGGACGAACACCGGGGAGCTGTTTTTT
CDR3: CASGLVLSPRTNTGELFF

J: TRBJ1-6
D: TRBD1
size: .
V: TRBV28
DNA: TGTGCCAGCAGTTTAGCAGGGGGGAATTCACCCCTCCACTTT
CDR3: CASSLAGGNSPLHF

J: TRBJ2-3
D: TRBD2
size: .
V: TRBV5-4
DNA: TGTGCCAGCAGGAGTCAAACGACTAGCCGTGCTAGCACAGATACGCAGTATTTT
CDR3: CASRSQTTSRASTDTQYF

J: TRBJ1-1
D: .
size: .
V: TRBV27
DNA: TGTGCCAGCAGTTTACAAAACAGGAACACTGAAGCTTTCTTT
CDR3: CASSLQNRNTEAFF

J: TRBJ2-7
D: TRBD2
size: .
V: TRBV25-1
DNA: TGTGCCAGCAGATCAGCGGGAGACCACTACGAGCAGTACTTC
CDR3: CASRSAGDHYEQYF

J: TRBJ1-1
D: .
size: .
V: TRBV11-2
DNA: TGTGCCAGCAGCTTAGTGGAGGGAACTGAAGCTTTCTTT
CDR3: CASSLVEGTEAFF

J: TRBJ1-2
D: TRBD1
size: .
V: TRBV5-1
DNA: TGCGCCAGCAGCTTAGGGACAGGGGGCGCATCGGCTGGCTACACCTTC
CDR3: CASSLGTGGASAGYTF

J: TRBJ2-1
D: .
size: .
V: TRBV9
DNA: TGTGCCACCTCTCCGGGGGTAAGCTCCTACAATGAGCAGTTCTTC
CDR3: CATSPGVSSYNEQFF

J: TRBJ2-5
D: TRBD2
size: .
V: TRBV6-5
DNA: TGTGCCAGCAGTACGGGACTAGCGGGAGCAGAGACCCAGTACTTC
CDR3: CASSTGLAGAETQYF

J: TRBJ1-5
D: TRBD1
size: .
V: TRBV28
DNA: TGTGCCAGCAGTTTCGCAGGGGGCGCGTCCAATCAGCCCCAGCATTTT
CDR3: CASSFAGGASNQPQHF

J: TRBJ1-1
D: .
size: .
V: TRBV6-5
DNA: TGTGCCAGCAGATCAAATACATTTAACACTGAAGCTTTCTTT
CDR3: CASRSNTFNTEAFF

J: TRBJ2-5
D: TRBD2
size: .
V: TRBV6-5
DNA: TGTGCCAGCAGTAGCCTAGCGGGAGGTCGAGAGACCCAGTACTTC
CDR3: CASSSLAGGRETQYF

J: TRBJ2-1
D: TRBD2
size: .
V: TRBV7-9
DNA: TGTGCCAGCAGCTTACCCCGACTAGCGGGAGCCGCGGGCTATGAGCAGTTCTTC
CDR3: CASSLPRLAGAAGYEQFF

J: TRBJ2-1
D: .
size: .
V: TRBV2
DNA: TGTGCCAGCCGCCTAGAGCATGCCGACAATGAGCAGTTCTTC
CDR3: CASRLEHADNEQFF

J: TRBJ2-6
D: TRBD1
size: once
V: TRBV24-1
DNA: TGTGCCACCAGTGATCCTCCCGGGACAGGGGGCGCTGGGGCCAACGTCCTGACTTTC
CDR3: CATSDPPGTGGAGANVLTF

J: TRBJ1-4
D: TRBD1
size: .
V: TRBV28
DNA: TGTGCCAGCAGCCGGACAGGGGGCGGTGGTGAAAAACTGTTTTTT
CDR3: CASSRTGGGGEKLFF

J: TRBJ1-1
D: TRBD1
size: .
V: TRBV5-1
DNA: TGCGCCAGCAGCTTGTGGGGGGACAGCACTGAAGCTTTCTTT
CDR3: CASSLWGDSTEAFF

J: TRBJ1-6
D: .
size: .
V: TRBV7-3
DNA: TGTGCCAGCAGCCGCACCCCGACTGAACCCCTCCACTTT
CDR3: CASSRTPTEPLHF

J: TRBJ2-3
D: .
size: .
V: TRBV11-3
DNA: TGTGCCAGCACCACCCGGGGCACAGATACGCAGTATTTT
CDR3: CASTTRGTDTQYF

J: TRBJ1-6
D: TRBD1
size: few
V: TRBV6-5
DNA: TGTGCCAGCACGGGGACAGTGAATTCACCCCTCCACTTT
CDR3: CASTGTVNSPLHF

J: TRBJ2-2
D: .
size: .
V: TRBV2
DNA: TGTGCCAGCAGTACCCTACAGGGCACCGGGGAGCTGTTTTTT
CDR3: CASSTLQGTGELFF

J: TRBJ1-1
D: .
size: once
V: TRBV6-1
DNA: TGTGCCAGCAGTGAAAGCACACAGGTCTATTTCGCTTTGGCTTTCTTT
CDR3: CASSESTQVYFALAFF

J: TRBJ1-1
D: TRBD1
size: .
V: TRBV5-1
DNA: TGCGCCAGCAGCCTTGGGACAGTTTTCCCGAACACTGAAGCTTTCTTT
CDR3: CASSLGTVFPNTEAFF

J: TRBJ1-1
D: .
size: .
V: TRBV5-6
DNA: TGTGCCAGCAGCCGGGAACCTGGTTACGACACTGAAGCTTTCTTT
CDR3: CASSREPGYDTEAFF

J: TRBJ2-3
D: TRBD2
size: .
V: TRBV12-5
DNA: TGTGCTAGTTTGGGCGGGAGGGCAGATACGCAGTATTTT
CDR3: CASLGGRADTQYF

J: TRBJ1-1
D: .
size: .
V: TRBV11-2
DNA: TGTGCCAGCAGCTTAACCTTGAGTACTGAAGCTTTCTTT
CDR3: CASSLTLSTEAFF

J: TRBJ2-5
D: .
size: .
V: TRBV5-8
DNA: TGTGCCAGCAGCCCCGGGACACTCCAAGAGACCCAGTACTTC
CDR3: CASSPGTLQETQYF

J: TRBJ1-2
D: .
size: .
V: TRBV12-3/TRBV12-4
DNA: TGTGCCAGCAGCCTCTCTAACTATGGCTACACCTTC
CDR3: CASSLSNYGYTF